This entry lists 27 T cell receptor beta chains sequenced from one sample in a study of blood T cell repertoires in COVID-19. TCRdb's copy holds only in-frame clones and misses some; the assay was immunoSEQ multiplex PCR. This sample yields about 290,000 clones, of which 85% are seen a single time; around 4% belongs to the top ten. Sequenced input: peripheral blood. Every receptor here comes from a woman in her fifties or sixties with active or convalescent COVID-19.

This CDR3 is CASTRLAGVRNEQFF. CDR3 coding DNA: TGTGCCAGCACCCGACTAGCGGGAGTGAGAAATGAGCAGTTCTTC. This chain joins TRBV2 and TRBJ2-1; TRBD2 matches 12 bases. The germline gives CDR1 SNHLY, CDR2 FYNNEI. This CDR3 comprises 15 residues. V shed 7 bases and J 7 bases; nucleotides not matched to a gene: 8.

The CDR3 nucleotides read TGTGCCAGCAGCCCCCCGGTGGGCGGGGTCACCGGGGAGCTGTTTTTT. Protein: CASSPPVGGVTGELFF. The V call is TRBV7-9, the J call TRBJ2-2, with D maybe TRBD2 (6 bases). Germline CDR1 and CDR2: SEHNR and FQNEAQ (reference sequence). Trimming cost V 5 bases and J 4 bases, with 17 bases left between them. The CDR3 spans 16 residues.

The chain is built from TRBV7-2 and TRBJ1-2; possibly TRBD1 for D (5 bases). This CDR3 has 13 residues. The germline V and J ends were trimmed by 4 bases and 4 bases, with 10 bases remaining between them. CDR1 SGHTA and CDR2 FQGNSA come from the germline V gene. DNA of the CDR3: TGTGCCAGCAGCTCCCCAGGGATCTATGGCTACACCTTC. This codes for CASSSPGIYGYTF.

The chain combines TRBV27 with TRBJ2-2; a possible D gene is TRBD2 (6 bases). The germline V and J ends were trimmed by 2 bases and 8 bases, with 9 bases remaining between them. Germline CDR1 and CDR2: MNHEY and SMNVEV (reference sequence). The CDR3 is made up of 13 amino acids. CDR3 amino acids: CASSLGGLGELFF. CDR3 in DNA: TGTGCCAGCAGTTTAGGAGGGTTGGGGGAGCTGTTTTTT.

This clone was seen only once. V and J are TRBV5-1 and TRBJ2-2; TRBD2 agrees at 7 bases. The germline V gene has CDR1 SGHRS and CDR2 YFSETQ. The CDR3 sequence is 15 residues long. Unmatched junction bases numbered 7, after V lost 4 bases and J lost 4 bases. This CDR3 is CASSEGASGTGELFF. CDR3 in DNA: TGCGCCAGCAGCGAAGGTGCTAGCGGCACCGGGGAGCTGTTTTTT.

This chain joins TRBV4-1 and TRBJ2-4, with D hard to call. Trimming removed 1 base at V and 3 bases at J, with 16 bases between. Germline V CDR1 and CDR2: MGHRA, YSYEKL. This CDR3 has 17 amino acids. The DNA for the CDR3 is TGCGCCAGCAGCCAAGGACGCCAGTCTGGGCTCAAAAACATTCAGTACTTC. It yields the protein CASSQGRQSGLKNIQYF.

The V gene is TRBV15, the J gene TRBJ2-1, with D perhaps TRBD2 (6 bases). The CDR3 extends over 14 amino acids. Trimming left V 0 bases short and J 5 bases short, with 8 bases between. CDR1 is LNHNV and CDR2 is YYDKDF in the germline V gene (reference sequence). CDR3: CATSRDGGDNEQFF. CDR3 DNA sequence: TGTGCCACCAGCAGAGACGGGGGAGACAATGAGCAGTTCTTC.

V usage is TRBV25-1 and J usage is TRBJ1-6; TRBD1 aligns across 8 bases. V shed 7 bases, J shed 8 bases, and the junction held 4 bases outside the gene matches. CDR1 is MGHDK and CDR2 is SYGVNS in the germline V gene. The CDR3 consists of 13 residues. The CDR3 is CASIGQGYSPLHF. The CDR3 DNA is TGTGCCAGCATAGGACAGGGCTATTCACCCCTCCACTTT.

This clone came up once. This chain connects TRBV2 to TRBJ2-4; TRBD2 matches at 7 bases. Germline V gene sequence: CDR1 SNHLY, CDR2 FYNNEI. CDR3 size: 16 residues. V lost 1 base, J lost 0 bases, and 3 bases stayed unmatched. Written as DNA, the CDR3 is TGTGCCAGCAGTGAAGGGGGAGGGGTAGCCAAAAACATTCAGTACTTC. This translates into CASSEGGGVAKNIQYF.

The chain recombines TRBV20-1 with TRBJ1-2, with TRBD1 identical over 7 bases. This CDR3 spans 10 amino acids. The V segment lost 8 bases and the J segment 4 bases; nucleotides outside the gene matches: 1. Germline CDR1 DFQATT, CDR2 SNEGSKA (reference sequence). CDR3 residues: CSRTGYGYTF. The CDR3 DNA reads TGCAGTCGGACAGGCTATGGCTACACCTTC.

The V call is TRBV19, the J call TRBJ1-1, with D possibly TRBD1 on 6 matching bases. The CDR3 extends over 18 amino acids. The V end was cut by 5 bases, the J end by 1 base, with 23 bases between. Germline loops: CDR1 LNHDA, CDR2 SQIVND (reference sequence). DNA of the CDR3: TGTGCCAGTAGTCCCCGCGGCGTTCGTTTGACAGGGAACACTGAAGCTTTCTTT. As protein: CASSPRGVRLTGNTEAFF.

The chain joins TRBV28 to TRBJ1-6, with D perhaps TRBD1 (5 bases). Germline V gene lookup returns CDR1 MDHEN and CDR2 SYDVKM. The V end was cut by 10 bases, the J end by 8 bases, with 24 bases between. This CDR3 has 16 residues. The CDR3, as DNA: TGTGCCACCGGAGTAGGCGGGGCCCCAGTGGATTCACCCCTCCACTTT. Its protein product is CATGVGGAPVDSPLHF.

The V gene is TRBV7-8, the J gene TRBJ2-6; no clear D. The CDR3 has 15 residues. V was trimmed by 5 bases and J by 0 bases, leaving 8 bases between them. Germline CDR1 reads SGHVS; CDR2 reads FQNEAQ. CDR3 coding DNA: TGTGCCAGCAGCCAAAGCCTCTCTGGGGCCAACGTCCTGACTTTC. Encoded protein: CASSQSLSGANVLTF.

The genes are TRBV2 and TRBJ2-7, with 10 bases fitting TRBD1. From germline, CDR1 is SNHLY and CDR2 FYNNEI. V was clipped by 3 bases and J by 3 bases; unmatched bases: 8. There are 16 residues in the CDR3. The CDR3 sequence: CASSEGDRGLNYEQYF. The CDR3 region has the DNA TGTGCCAGCAGTGAGGGGGACAGGGGACTTAACTACGAGCAGTACTTC.

This clone was detected many times. CDR3 coding DNA: TGTGCCAGCAGCCAAGATTTGAGCGGCCCCGAGACCCAGTACTTC. Amino acids: CASSQDLSGPETQYF. The chain employs TRBV4-2 and TRBJ2-5, with D perhaps TRBD2 (5 bases). The CDR3 runs to 15 residues. V gave up 0 bases and J gave up 5 bases, with 13 bases separating them. CDR1 and CDR2 from the germline V gene are LGHNA and YNFKEQ.

This rearrangement joins TRBV9 to TRBJ1-4, with 10 bases fitting TRBD1. Losses at the gene ends were 4 bases for V and 7 bases for J; bases not matched to a gene: 7. The CDR3 extends over 15 amino acids. Germline V gene lookup returns CDR1 SGDLS and CDR2 YYNGEE. The CDR3 coding sequence is TGTGCCAGCAGCAACTCCGGGACAGGGGCTGAAAAACTGTTTTTT. Translated, it gives CASSNSGTGAEKLFF.

J is TRBJ1-1 and V is TRBV7-8, with D perhaps matching TRBD1 (5 bases). This CDR3 is built from 14 residues. Germline CDR1 reads SGHVS; CDR2 reads FQNEAQ. Trimming shortened V by 0 bases and J by 6 bases, and 11 bases separated the two germline ends. The CDR3 coding sequence is TGTGCCAGCAGCTTAGCACAACCGGGGGCTGAAGCTTTCTTT. The encoded protein is CASSLAQPGAEAFF. The full variable domain, rest sourced from reference TRBV7-8 and TRBJ1-1, is GAGVSQSPRYKVAKRGQDVALRCDPISGHVSLFWYQQALGQGPEFLTYFQNEAQLDKSGLPSDRFFAERPEGSVSTLKIQRTQQEDSAVYLCASSLAQPGAEAFFGQGTRLTVV.

The rearrangement uses TRBV18 and TRBJ2-7; D remains ambiguous. CDR1 is KGHSH and CDR2 is LQKENI in the germline V gene. This CDR3 has 13 residues. The ends were cut back, 1 base at V and 7 bases at J, with 11 bases in the middle. The CDR3 DNA follows: TGTGCCAGCTCACCACGGTCCTCAGATGAGCAGTACTTC. Translation gives CASSPRSSDEQYF. The entire variable domain, with the rest obtained from reference TRBV18 and TRBJ2-7, is as follows: NAGVMQNPRHLVRRRGQEARLRCSPMKGHSHVYWYRQLPEEGLKFMVYLQKENIIDESGMPKERFSAEFPKEGPSILRIQQVVRGDSAAYFCASSPRSSDEQYFGPGTRLTVT.

This clone was detected only a few times. This chain joins TRBV5-8 and TRBJ1-6; D gene uncertain. Germline loops: CDR1 SGHTS, CDR2 YDEGEE. V lost 4 bases, J lost 9 bases, and 8 bases lay in between. The CDR3 is 12 amino acids. The CDR3 region has the DNA TGTGCCAGCAGCCGGCGGGGTTCACCCCTCCACTTT. Its protein is CASSRRGSPLHF.

This rearrangement joins TRBV5-1 to TRBJ2-3; maybe TRBD2 (6 bases). V was cut by 2 bases and J by 3 bases, with 13 bases left in between. The germline V gene has CDR1 SGHRS and CDR2 YFSETQ. There are 15 residues in the CDR3. CDR3 DNA: TGCGCCAGCAGCTTAAGGACGGGAGCGACAGATACGCAGTATTTT. It yields the protein CASSLRTGATDTQYF.

This sequence joins TRBV5-6 and TRBJ1-1; 11 bases line up with TRBD1. The CDR3 is made up of 15 amino acids. Germline V CDR1 and CDR2: SGHDT, YYEEEE. After removal of 3 bases from V and 1 base from J, the junction contained 2 bases not matched to a gene. CDR3 DNA: TGTGCCAGCAGCTGGACAGGGGGCGAGAACACTGAAGCTTTCTTT. Amino acid sequence: CASSWTGGENTEAFF. Using reference TRBV5-6 and TRBJ1-1 for the parts outside the CDR3, the full variable domain is DAGVTQSPTHLIKTRGQQVTLRCSPKSGHDTVSWYQQALGQGPQFIFQYYEEEERQRGNFPDRFSGHQFPNYSSELNVNALLLGDSALYLCASSWTGGENTEAFFGQGTRLTVV.

This clone occurred once. V gene TRBV27 combines with J gene TRBJ1-6; 9 nucleotides agree with TRBD1. The CDR3 runs to 17 residues. With 10 bases clipped from V and 0 bases from J, the junction kept 10 bases outside the gene matches. CDR1 is MNHEY and CDR2 is SMNVEV in the germline V gene (reference sequence). In DNA form, the CDR3 reads TGTGCCACGGCGCCCGGGACAGGGAGCTCCTATAATTCACCCCTCCACTTT. Its protein is CATAPGTGSSYNSPLHF.

The V call is TRBV19, the J call TRBJ1-4; 8 nucleotides line up with TRBD1. Unmatched junction bases numbered 17, after V lost 3 bases and J lost 8 bases. CDR3 length: 18 residues. Looked up from germline, CDR1 is LNHDA and CDR2 is SQIVND (reference sequence). The CDR3 region is CASSMGLAGGRSFEKLFF. The CDR3 bases are TGTGCCAGTAGTATGGGATTGGCAGGGGGCCGGTCCTTCGAAAAACTGTTTTTT.

The chain recombines TRBV5-8 with TRBJ1-4; 9 nucleotides line up with TRBD1. The CDR3 length is 17 residues. Trimming at V came to 3 bases and at J to 8 bases, leaving 14 bases not matched to a gene. Per the germline V gene, CDR1 is SGHTS and CDR2 is YDEGEE. The CDR3 loop reads CASSSGQGPPLGEKLFF. The CDR3 nucleotides are TGTGCCAGCAGCTCTGGACAGGGGCCGCCCCTCGGGGAAAAACTGTTTTTT.

The V gene is TRBV5-1, the J gene TRBJ1-2; 10 nucleotides match TRBD1. The junction had 1 base not matched to a gene; V was cut back by 2 bases and J by 6 bases. This CDR3 comprises 13 residues. Looked up from germline, CDR1 is SGHRS and CDR2 is YFSETQ. The CDR3 loop is CASSFGTGDGYTF. CDR3 DNA: TGCGCCAGCAGCTTTGGGACAGGGGATGGCTACACCTTC.

V gene TRBV5-1 combines with J gene TRBJ1-2, with 8 bases matching TRBD1. The V gene's germline CDR1 is SGHRS and CDR2 YFSETQ. CDR3 length equals 14 residues. Trimming removed 1 base from V and 10 bases from J; junction bases left unmatched: 9. The DNA of the CDR3 is TGCGCCAGCAGCTTGACCGGCCAGGGGGCGGACTACACCTTC. Amino acid sequence: CASSLTGQGADYTF.

The V call is TRBV5-6, the J call TRBJ1-3; possible D gene TRBD1, 6 bases. The CDR3 loop spans 16 amino acids. The V end was cut by 4 bases, the J end by 2 bases, with 16 bases between. Germline loops: CDR1 SGHDT, CDR2 YYEEEE. DNA for the CDR3: TGTGCCAGCAGCGCAACAGGGATTCGGGCTGGAAACACCATATATTTT. Translation gives CASSATGIRAGNTIYF.